This TCR beta chain originates from a study of blood T cell repertoires in COVID-19. Overall study: Sources were T cells, B-cell-depleted T cells, or PBMCs; the material itself was cDNA or gDNA.

The data were produced by immunoSEQ multiplex PCR, yet TCRdb's version contains in-frame clones alone and is incomplete. The sample shows 250,000 to 350,000 clones, 84% of them seen only once. This clone was seen once. V shed 5 bases and J 0 bases; nucleotides not matched to a gene: 4. Germline CDR1 is SGHTA and CDR2 is FQGTGA. The CDR3 has 15 amino acids. The receptor comes from a human donor with COVID-19, enrolled during active disease. The donor label of this sample is uncertain. Sequencing was done on a sample of peripheral blood. The rearrangement uses TRBV7-3 and TRBJ1-3, with 7 nucleotides matching TRBD1. The CDR3 DNA follows: TGTGCCAGCAGCCCCCGGACAGGCTCTGGAAACACCATATATTTT. Amino acids: CASSPRTGSGNTIYF. The full variable domain, with the rest looked up from reference TRBV7-3 and TRBJ1-3, is GAGVSQTPSNKVTEKGKYVELRCDPISGHTALYWYRQSLGQGPEFLIYFQGTGAADDSGLPNDRFFAVRPEGSVSTLKIQRTERGDSAVYLCASSPRTGSGNTIYFGEGSWLTVV.